The next 25 T cell receptor beta chains were all read from a single sample in a study of T-cell reconstitution after alpha-beta-depleted transplantation in children. For TCRbeta, the library was prepared with unique molecular identifiers. Each CDR3 protein gets one entry after TCRdb re-called the PCR reads with MiXCR. Here the sample spans hundreds of thousands of distinct CDR3 sequences, about an eighth being singletons. This specimen consisted of PBMCs, mostly from graft donor cells, obtained 360 days after TCRalphabeta/CD19-depleted stem cell transplant. Receptors were obtained from a male patient between 5 and 17 years old who had a stem cell transplant for acute myeloid leukemia, so the T cells may come from the graft donor.

This clonotype has more than one count but fewer than ten. The chain recombines TRBV12-3 or TRBV12-4 with TRBJ2-1, with unresolved D. The CDR3 sequence is 16 residues long. The germline V and J ends were trimmed by 0 bases and 2 bases, with 11 bases remaining between them. For the CDR3, the DNA is TGTGCCAGCAGTTTAGCTGACTTGGGGACCTACAATGAGCAGTTCTTC. Amino acid sequence: CASSLADLGTYNEQFF.

This chain joins TRBV28 and TRBJ2-7, with 8 bases lining up with TRBD2. Germline CDR1 is MDHEN and CDR2 is SYDVKM. The CDR3 runs to 15 residues. V trimming: 7 bases; J trimming: 5 bases; junction bases outside the gene matches: 13. CDR3 in DNA: TGTGCCAGCAACCTACGGGGGGGCGATTTCCACGAGCAGTACTTC. Protein product: CASNLRGGDFHEQYF.

The chain carries TRBV29-1 and TRBJ1-2, with D possibly matching TRBD1 (5 bases). Trimming removed 6 bases at V and 2 bases at J, with 16 bases between. This CDR3 region has 14 residues. Germline CDR1 reads SQVTM; CDR2 reads ANQGSEA. The CDR3 sequence: CSVDTDVINYGYTF. Written as DNA, the CDR3 is TGCAGCGTGGACACTGATGTCATAAACTATGGCTACACCTTC.

This clonotype was counted many times. The chain couples TRBV10-3 to TRBJ2-1; possible D gene TRBD2, 6 bases. Between the trimmed V and J ends, which lost 8 bases and 4 bases, there was a span of 9 bases. Germline V gene sequence: CDR1 ENHRY, CDR2 SYGVKD. The CDR3 loop spans 12 amino acids. The CDR3 here is CAIGGLYNEQFF. CDR3 DNA sequence: TGTGCCATCGGGGGACTGTACAATGAGCAGTTCTTC.

This chain joins TRBV5-1 and TRBJ2-7; TRBD2 matches at 13 bases. The CDR3 sequence is 16 residues long. Germline V CDR1 and CDR2: SGHRS, YFSETQ. The ends lost 3 bases at V and 1 base at J; junction bases unmatched: 4. The CDR3 region is CASSSRLAGGSYEQYF. In nucleotides, the CDR3 is TGCGCCAGCAGCTCCCGACTAGCGGGAGGATCCTACGAGCAGTACTTC.

The V gene is TRBV7-8, the J gene TRBJ2-3, with D perhaps matching TRBD1 (6 bases). V lost 4 bases to trimming and J lost 0 bases, with 17 bases between them. Germline V gene data show CDR1 as SGHVS and CDR2 as FQNEAQ. This CDR3 has 17 residues. The CDR3 reads CASSSPTGWDSTDTQYF. CDR3 in DNA: TGTGCCAGCAGCTCCCCCACAGGGTGGGATAGCACAGATACGCAGTATTTT.

The chain recombines TRBV7-2 with TRBJ1-1; 7 bases agree with TRBD1. Germline V CDR1 and CDR2: SGHTA, FQGNSA. Germline trimming cut 5 bases from V and 2 bases from J; bases unmatched to any gene: 11. The CDR3 covers 16 residues. CDR3 region: CASSRSRQGKNTEAFF. Here the CDR3 DNA reads TGTGCCAGCAGCCGAAGTCGACAGGGAAAAAACACTGAAGCTTTCTTT.

This clonotype was seen a few times. The chain carries TRBV30 and TRBJ2-7; the D gene could be TRBD1 or TRBD2 (6 bases each). Trimming removed 5 bases at V and 3 bases at J, with 8 bases between. The CDR3 spans 11 residues. The germline V gene encodes CDR1 GTSNPN and CDR2 SVGIG (reference sequence). The CDR3 DNA reads as TGTGCCTGGGGAGGGGGCTACGAGCAGTACTTC. Translation gives CAWGGGYEQYF.

This clonotype was seen a handful of times. V gene TRBV6-2 or TRBV6-3 combines with J gene TRBJ2-7, with D perhaps being TRBD1 or TRBD2 (6 bases each). The ends were cut back, 8 bases at V and 1 base at J, with 12 bases in the middle. Germline V gene lookup returns CDR1 MNHEY and CDR2 SVGEGT. The CDR3 sequence is 13 residues long. The CDR3 coding sequence is TGTGCCAGCGGCCGGGGGCTTTCCTACGAGCAGTACTTC. Its translation is CASGRGLSYEQYF.

This clonotype was counted at least ten times. This chain links TRBV6-4 with TRBJ1-2; D is perhaps TRBD1 (5 bases). The CDR3 consists of 14 residues. Trimming pared 6 bases from V and 0 bases from J, leaving 11 bases between. From germline, CDR1 is MRHNA and CDR2 SNTAGT. The CDR3 spells CASSTGPPNYGYTF. The CDR3 DNA reads as TGTGCCAGCAGCACAGGACCCCCTAACTATGGCTACACCTTC.

The rearrangement uses TRBV5-1 and TRBJ1-2, with 7 bases fitting TRBD1. Trimming took 4 bases from V and 0 from J; bases not matched to a gene: 6. This CDR3 is 15 amino acids long. The germline V gene encodes CDR1 SGHRS and CDR2 YFSETQ. The CDR3 DNA follows: TGCGCCAGCAGCGGCCGGGACAGAGCTAACTATGGCTACACCTTC. Its translation is CASSGRDRANYGYTF.

This clonotype has ten or more counts. The chain uses TRBV7-8 and TRBJ2-1; 8 bases are a match to TRBD2. The J segment lost 3 bases and the V segment lost 3 bases, leaving 7 bases of the junction unmatched. The germline CDR1 and CDR2 sequences are SGHVS and FQNEAQ. This CDR3 spans 16 amino acids. The CDR3 coding sequence is TGTGCCAGCAGCTTGGTGGTAGCGGGATACTACAATGAGCAGTTCTTC. It encodes CASSLVVAGYYNEQFF.

This clonotype has ten or more counts. The chain joins TRBV20-1 to TRBJ2-5; TRBD2 agrees at 8 bases. Germline V CDR1 and CDR2: DFQATT, SNEGSKA (reference sequence). V dropped 8 bases and J dropped 2; count of bases not matched to a gene: 4. This CDR3 contains 12 residues. The CDR3 bases are TGCAGTCACCTAGCGGGTCAAGAGACCCAGTACTTC. Translating gives CSHLAGQETQYF.

This clonotype was detected a few times. V and J are TRBV4-3 and TRBJ2-3; a weak D match, TRBD2 (5 bases). CDR1 and CDR2 from the germline V gene are LGHNA and YSLEER. The CDR3 covers 18 residues. V shed 0 bases and J shed 0 bases, with 16 bases lying between them. The CDR3 bases are TGCGCCAGCAGCCAAGATGGGAGCCGGACGGCTAGCACAGATACGCAGTATTTT. Its protein is CASSQDGSRTASTDTQYF.

This clonotype was detected a few times. This chain links TRBV29-1 with TRBJ2-6, with D perhaps TRBD1 or TRBD2 (5 bases each). CDR3 size: 14 residues. V dropped 1 base and J dropped 3 bases, with 7 bases sitting between them. Germline values: CDR1 SQVTM, CDR2 ANQGSEA. This CDR3 reads CSVEGGDGANVLTF. The CDR3 DNA reads TGCAGCGTTGAAGGAGGGGATGGGGCCAACGTCCTGACTTTC. The entire variable domain, with the rest obtained from reference TRBV29-1 and TRBJ2-6, is as follows: SAVISQKPSRDICQRGTSLTIQCQVDSQVTMMFWYRQQPGQSLTLIATANQGSEATYESGFVIDKFPISRPNLTFSTLTVSNMSPEDSSIYLCSVEGGDGANVLTFGAGSRLTVL.

This clonotype was counted only a few times. V is TRBV19 and J is TRBJ2-1; 12 bases fit TRBD2. The CDR3 totals 20 residues. Germline trimming cut 5 bases from V and 2 bases from J; bases unmatched to any gene: 16. Per germline, CDR1 LNHDA and CDR2 SQIVND (reference sequence). The DNA of the CDR3 is TGTGCCAGTAGTTCCTCCGGGACTAGCGGGTATGGGGGCACCTACAATGAGCAGTTCTTC. This sequence encodes CASSSSGTSGYGGTYNEQFF. The full variable domain, in which reference TRBV19 and TRBJ2-1 provide the parts outside the CDR3, is DGGITQSPKYLFRKEGQNVTLSCEQNLNHDAMYWYRQDPGQGLRLIYYSQIVNDFQKGDIAEGYSVSREKKESFPLTVTSAQKNPTAFYLCASSSSGTSGYGGTYNEQFFGPGTRLTVL.

This clonotype was seen a few times. The V gene is TRBV21-1, the J gene TRBJ2-1; TRBD1, the table's D call, was not compared with the DNA. TRBV21-1 is tagged as a pseudogene. The CDR3 covers 13 residues. The CDR3 bases are TGTGCCAGAACGGGACAGGGGTTCCATGAGCAGTTCTTC. It yields the protein CARTGQGFHEQFF.

The chain is built from TRBV7-2 and TRBJ1-1; D is ambiguous. Trimming took 2 bases from V and 0 from J, leaving 7 bases between them. The CDR3 spans 14 residues. The germline V gene encodes CDR1 SGHTA and CDR2 FQGNSA. CDR3 coding DNA: TGTGCCAGCAGCTTACTTCGGGTGAACACTGAAGCTTTCTTT. Its protein is CASSLLRVNTEAFF.

The chain combines TRBV6-5 with TRBJ2-3; D possibly uses TRBD1 or TRBD2 (5 bases each). Germline-derived CDR1 and CDR2 are MNHEY and SVGAGI. There are 16 residues in the CDR3. The V and J ends lost 1 base and 3 bases respectively, with 14 bases between them. The CDR3 reads CASSYWGSVGTDTQYF. DNA for the CDR3: TGTGCCAGCAGTTACTGGGGGTCCGTCGGGACAGATACGCAGTATTTT.

This clonotype has more than one count but fewer than ten. J is TRBJ2-7 and V is TRBV28; 8 nucleotides line up with TRBD2. The V and J ends lost 5 bases and 5 bases, in that order; junction bases with no gene match: 8. The CDR3 totals 14 residues. The germline V gene has CDR1 MDHEN and CDR2 SYDVKM. The CDR3 is CASSRPGGPNEQYF. The CDR3 DNA follows: TGTGCCAGCAGTCGTCCGGGAGGGCCCAACGAGCAGTACTTC. Together with reference TRBV28 and TRBJ2-7, the CDR3 gives the full variable domain: DVKVTQSSRYLVKRTGEKVFLECVQDMDHENMFWYRQDPGLGLRLIYFSYDVKMKEKGDIPEGYSVSREKKERFSLILESASTNQTSMYLCASSRPGGPNEQYFGPGTRLTVT.

This clonotype was detected ten times or more. This chain links TRBV27 with TRBJ2-7; 9 bases align to TRBD1. Trimming took 2 bases from V and 5 from J; bases not matched to a gene: 7. The CDR3 has 15 residues. In germline, CDR1 is MNHEY, CDR2 SMNVEV (reference sequence). CDR3 in amino acids: CASSLIGTGYHEQYF. Here the CDR3 DNA reads TGTGCCAGCAGTTTAATCGGGACAGGGTACCACGAGCAGTACTTC.

This clonotype was seen more than once but under ten times. CDR3 sequence (DNA): TGCAGCGTTGACGCGGGGGCCGGGGCCAACGTCCTGACTTTC. Its protein product is CSVDAGAGANVLTF. The chain joins TRBV29-1 to TRBJ2-6; a weak D match, TRBD2 (7 bases). V dropped 3 bases and J dropped 4 bases, with 10 bases sitting between them. In germline, CDR1 is SQVTM, CDR2 ANQGSEA. This CDR3 contains 14 residues.

This chain connects TRBV29-1 to TRBJ1-2; TRBD1 aligns across 7 bases. Trimming cost V 6 bases and J 3 bases; bases outside gene matches: 10. CDR3 length: 14 amino acids. Germline CDR1 reads SQVTM; CDR2 reads ANQGSEA. The CDR3 loop is CSVLAVRGYYGYTF. The CDR3 nucleotides read TGCAGCGTCCTGGCGGTCAGGGGGTACTATGGCTACACCTTC.

This clonotype has only a few counts. The CDR3 DNA sequence: TGTGCCAGCAGCTTATCTGCAGCGGGACAGCTATACTACAATGAGCAGTTCTTC. The encoded protein is CASSLSAAGQLYYNEQFF. This chain joins TRBV11-2 and TRBJ2-1, with D possibly called TRBD1 or TRBD2 (7 bases each). CDR3 length: 18 residues. V was cut by 2 bases and J by 3 bases, with 20 bases left in between. Germline V gene lookup returns CDR1 SGHAT and CDR2 FQNNGV.

The table lists this clonotype with a few counts. J is TRBJ2-7 and V is TRBV30, with D perhaps TRBD1 (6 bases). Trimming took 0 bases from V and 9 from J, leaving 9 bases between them. This CDR3 spans 11 amino acids. The germline CDR1 and CDR2 sequences are GTSNPN and SVGIG (reference sequence). The CDR3 DNA sequence: TGTGCCTGGAGTGTACAGGGCCCGCAGTACTTC. Translation gives CAWSVQGPQYF.